This TCR beta chain derives from a study of beta chain features in type 1 diabetes. Notes on the study in general: TCRB CDR3s were moderately but significantly shorter in Type 1 diabetes patients in all four CD4+ subsets. For cells with high TCR expression, cDNA sequencing could yield over-representation. Patients and controls would share equally any PCR tilt toward shorter templates.

Expressed TCRB transcripts got sequenced, as all isolated RNA was reverse transcribed. The protocol was immunoSEQ multiplex PCR, while the TCRdb copy is restricted to in-frame clones and leaves out a portion. This sample carries approximately 150,000 clones, about 13% of them seen once, and the ten largest clones take around 1.4%. Of note for this clone: Its target is unknown.

Germline V gene lookup returns CDR1 SGDLS and CDR2 YYNGEE. There are 14 residues in the CDR3. V dropped 4 bases and J dropped 4 bases, with 14 bases sitting between them. The authors sorted CD4+ naive, central memory, regulatory and stem cell-like memory cells via CD45RO/CCR7/CD25/CD127/CD95/CD27. All of the sorted populations showed purity greater than 98%. This chain joins TRBV9 and TRBJ1-2; no reliable D call. The sequenced sample was central memory CD4+ T cells from blood. The receptor was derived from a man aged 18 to 35 with type 1 diabetes. CDR3 in DNA: TGTGCCAGCAGCCCGGCACTGAGTGGCTATGGCTACACCTTC. Amino acids: CASSPALSGYGYTF.